This TCR beta chain emerged from a study of cytomegalovirus exposure and HLA in healthy donors. Looking at the study overall: The 110 or so validation repertoires used a platform that matched the one used for the approximately 670 first-cohort repertoires, as a later analysis reported.

Trimming stripped 2 bases from V and 0 bases from J, with 8 bases between. Germline assignment: CDR1 MGHRA and CDR2 YSYEKL. CDR3 length: 14 amino acids. Notes on the study in general: According to a subsequent analysis, TCR clusters from the first cohort were inclined to appear together in the 110 or so validation repertoires.

This clone appeared once. Its cognate antigen is unknown. The donors were part of the validation cohort, which consisted of under 150 subjects and was separate from the first cohort of about 720 subjects. Generated by immunoSEQ multiplex PCR, the TCRdb table keeps only in-frame clones and is missing some. The sample includes a few hundred thousand clones, more than 80% of them seen just once. Specimen: PBMCs. The chain employs TRBV4-1 and TRBJ2-7; the D gene is possibly TRBD2 (6 bases). The TCR originated in a woman in her late teens or twenties in good health and CMV-seronegative. CDR3 in amino acids: CASSQRGGSYEQYF. CDR3 DNA: TGCGCCAGCAGCCAAAGGGGAGGCTCCTACGAGCAGTACTTC.